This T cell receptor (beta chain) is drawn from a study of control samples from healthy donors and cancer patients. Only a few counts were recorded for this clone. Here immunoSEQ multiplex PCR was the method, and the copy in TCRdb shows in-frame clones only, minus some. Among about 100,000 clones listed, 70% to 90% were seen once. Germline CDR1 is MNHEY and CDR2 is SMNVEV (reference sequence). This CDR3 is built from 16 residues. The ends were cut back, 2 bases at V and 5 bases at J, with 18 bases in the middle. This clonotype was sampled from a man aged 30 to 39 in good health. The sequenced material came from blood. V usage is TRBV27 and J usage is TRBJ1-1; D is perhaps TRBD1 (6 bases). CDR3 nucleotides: TGTGCCAGCAGTTTAGGGGGCCTCGTTGGTGCGACTGAAGCTTTCTTT. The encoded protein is CASSLGGLVGATEAFF.